Sequencing of this T cell receptor (beta chain) was carried out in a study of T-cell memory formation after mild COVID-19. As for the study in general: Largely donor-specific sequence clusters came from two donors.

Each CDR3 protein is one row after TCRdb ran MiXCR on the 5' RACE reads. Here the sample spans about 340,000 distinct CDR3 sequences, more than 15% being singletons. CDR3 size: 16 residues. CDR1 and CDR2 from the germline V gene are SGHTA and FQGNSA. The V gene lost 2 bases and the J gene lost 5 bases, with 16 bases spanning the gap. This clonotype was seen more than once but under ten times. The TCR originated in a young man who had mild COVID-19 (a few samples of this study predate the infection). Cell type and time point are not known. The J gene is TRBJ1-5, the V gene TRBV7-2, with TRBD1 as a possible D gene (5 bases). The sample was PBMCs or a T cell subset sorted from them (not recorded which). The CDR3 bases are TGTGCCAGCAGCTTAAACTCGGGAGGGGTGGATCAGCCCCAGCATTTT. This sequence encodes CASSLNSGGVDQPQHF.